This T cell receptor beta chain was retrieved from a study of blood T cell repertoires in COVID-19. Assay: immunoSEQ multiplex PCR; the TCRdb copy retains only in-frame clones and omits some. This table has about 310,000 clones, approximately 86% appearing once. This CDR3 has 15 residues. Losses at the gene ends were 5 bases for V and 3 bases for J; bases not matched to a gene: 9. Germline CDR1 reads MNHEY; CDR2 reads SMNVEV (reference sequence). What the recovered Cohort 3 donors had was two negative PCRs, clearance, or symptom resolution. The sample consisted of PBMCs or T cells enriched from blood (not recorded which). The chain links TRBV27 to TRBJ2-7; 8 bases are shared with TRBD1. This sequence was found in a young woman who had recovered from COVID-19. The CDR3 DNA reads as TGTGCCAGCAGTCCGCCGGGACAGGAAAACTACGAGCAGTACTTC. It translates to CASSPPGQENYEQYF.